Included here is one T cell receptor beta chain sequence, with context. Its antigen is as yet unknown. These data originate in a study of T-cell memory formation after mild COVID-19. Study context: Largely, TCR clusters stayed within a single donor. Findings and caveats of the study: Some SARS-CoV-2-responding clones were already detected in memory before infection. Whereas later expanders leaned CD4+, clones contracting day 15 to 85 showed a balanced CD4/CD8 makeup.

The J segment lost 1 base and the V segment lost 0 bases, leaving 2 bases of the junction unmatched. The CDR3 has 14 residues. Germline V gene lookup returns CDR1 GTSNPN and CDR2 SVGIG (reference sequence). Researchers used 5'RACE with constant-segment primers to make TCR alpha and TCR beta cDNA libraries that carry sample barcodes and UMIs. One entry per CDR3 protein, called by TCRdb with MiXCR from the 5' RACE reads. The repertoire holds 450,000 to 650,000 distinct CDR3 sequences, 20% to 25% seen once, with around 7.7% in the top ten. Sequences were obtained from PBMCs or a T cell subset sorted from them (not recorded which). V and J are TRBV30 and TRBJ2-7; the match to TRBD1 covers 8 bases. The clonotype was recovered from an adult woman who had mild COVID-19 (a few samples of this study predate the infection). Cell type and time point are not known. CDR3 in amino acids: CAWSVGTGSYEQYF. Here the CDR3 DNA reads TGTGCCTGGAGTGTTGGGACAGGTTCCTACGAGCAGTACTTC.